The 9 T cell receptor beta chains listed next were all sequenced from one sample in a study of T cells in Graves' hyperthyroidism and ophthalmopathy. Template material for amplifying TCR beta CDR3 regions consisted of RNA transcripts. Researchers ran a first-round RT-PCR on the TCR CDR3 using the HTBI primer set. TCRdb re-called the multiplex PCR reads with MiXCR, one entry per CDR3 protein. The sample has about 600,000 distinct CDR3 sequences, more than 15% seen once. The sample taken for sequencing was blood. These TCRs come from a woman aged 40 to 50 with Graves' ophthalmopathy.

This clonotype came up many times. The rearrangement links TRBV20-1 to TRBJ2-3; no firm D call. Between the trimmed V and J ends, which lost 2 bases and 0 bases, there was a span of 3 bases. Per germline, CDR1 DFQATT and CDR2 SNEGSKA (reference sequence). The length of the CDR3 is 12 residues. DNA for the CDR3: TGCAGTGCTAGATTGAGCACAGATACGCAGTATTTT. As protein: CSARLSTDTQYF.

Worth noting for this clonotype: A much larger clone sits a single nucleotide away, making a read error possible. This chain joins TRBV2 and TRBJ1-2; D is unresolved. The germline V gene has CDR1 SNHLY and CDR2 FYNNEI. The CDR3 has 14 residues. For the CDR3, the DNA is TGTGCCAGCACTCCACAAGTGTCGCTCTATGGCTGCACCTTC. Translation: CASTPQVSLYGCTF.

This clonotype was seen a few times. The genes are TRBV6-1 and TRBJ2-1; TRBD2 matches at 11 bases. Germline CDR1 MNHNS, CDR2 SASEGT. Losses at the gene ends were 5 bases for V and 3 bases for J; bases not matched to a gene: 6. The CDR3 contains 16 residues. The chain's CDR3 is CASSQGLAVLYNEQFF. Here the CDR3 DNA reads TGTGCCAGCAGTCAGGGACTAGCGGTCCTCTACAATGAGCAGTTCTTC.

The V gene is TRBV6-5, the J gene TRBJ2-4, with 7 bases lining up with TRBD1. This CDR3 is 15 amino acids long. CDR1 and CDR2 (germline): MNHEY, SVGAGI. With 4 bases clipped from V and 6 bases from J, the junction kept 9 bases outside the gene matches. CDR3 nucleotide sequence: TGTGCCAGCAGTTCTATAGACAGGGTCAGAAACATTCAGTACTTC. As protein: CASSSIDRVRNIQYF.

This clonotype appeared many times. This CDR3 reads CASNGGTVHTEAFF. The CDR3 nucleotides read TGTGCCAGCAATGGAGGGACAGTCCACACTGAAGCTTTCTTT. This chain links TRBV28 with TRBJ1-1; 7 bases align to TRBD1. V lost 7 bases to trimming and J lost 3 bases; unmatched junction nucleotides: 8. CDR3 size: 14 residues. Germline V lookup: CDR1 MDHEN, CDR2 SYDVKM.

This clonotype was counted only a few times. V usage is TRBV5-1 and J usage is TRBJ2-1; 9 positions agree with TRBD1. The CDR3 length is 13 residues. Germline trimming cut 2 bases from V and 8 bases from J; bases unmatched to any gene: 2. Germline values: CDR1 SGHRS, CDR2 YFSETQ. The CDR3 sequence: CASSLNRGHEQFF. The CDR3 DNA reads as TGCGCCAGCAGCTTAAACAGGGGGCATGAGCAGTTCTTC. Full variable domain (rest looked up from reference TRBV5-1 and TRBJ2-1): KAGVTQTPRYLIKTRGQQVTLSCSPISGHRSVSWYQQTPGQGLQFLFEYFSETQRNKGNFPGRFSGRQFSNSRSEMNVSTLELGDSALYLCASSLNRGHEQFFGPGTRLTVL.

The chain has TRBV29-1 and TRBJ2-3; D may match TRBD1 or TRBD2 (5 bases each). Germline loops: CDR1 SQVTM, CDR2 ANQGSEA. V lost 8 bases to trimming and J lost 8 bases, with 26 bases between them. The CDR3 runs to 15 residues. The CDR3 DNA follows: TGCAGCAGTTACGGGACCGAAGGTATCTCGGGTACGCAGTATTTT. Translating it yields CSSYGTEGISGTQYF.

This clonotype was picked up many times. The chain links TRBV6-1 to TRBJ1-2, with D unresolved. The ends were cut back, 6 bases at V and 6 bases at J, with 14 bases in the middle. The CDR3 is made up of 13 amino acids. Germline V lookup: CDR1 MNHNS, CDR2 SASEGT. CDR3 protein: CASSSREYDGYTF. CDR3 DNA: TGTGCCAGCAGCTCCCGGGAATACGATGGCTACACCTTC.

This chain connects TRBV6-2 or TRBV6-3 to TRBJ1-6, with 8 bases that match TRBD1. The trim removed 6 bases at V and 9 bases at J, leaving 7 bases unmatched. Germline CDR1 and CDR2: MNHEY and SVGEGT. There are 14 residues in the CDR3. The DNA for the CDR3 is TGTGCCAGCAGGACCGGGACAGGAGCTTCACCCCTCCACTTT. This gives the protein CASRTGTGASPLHF.